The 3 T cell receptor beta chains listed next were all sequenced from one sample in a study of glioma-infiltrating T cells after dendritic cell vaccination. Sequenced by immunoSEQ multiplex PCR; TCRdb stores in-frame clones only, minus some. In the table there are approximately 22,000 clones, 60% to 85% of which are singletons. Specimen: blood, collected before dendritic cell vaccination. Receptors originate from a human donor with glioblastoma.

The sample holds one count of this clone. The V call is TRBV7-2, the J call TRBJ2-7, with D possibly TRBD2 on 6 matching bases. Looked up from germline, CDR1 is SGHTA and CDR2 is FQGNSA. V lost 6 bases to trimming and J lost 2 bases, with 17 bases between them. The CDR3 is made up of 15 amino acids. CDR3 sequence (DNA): TGTGCCAGCAGTCCCACGGGACTCTTTACCTACGAGCAGTACTTC. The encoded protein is CASSPTGLFTYEQYF.

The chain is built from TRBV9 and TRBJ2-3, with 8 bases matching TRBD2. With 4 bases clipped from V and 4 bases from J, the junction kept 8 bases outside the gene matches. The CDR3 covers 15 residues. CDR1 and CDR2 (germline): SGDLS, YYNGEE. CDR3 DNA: TGTGCCAGCAGCCAGATCGGGAGGGCCTCAGATACGCAGTATTTT. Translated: CASSQIGRASDTQYF.

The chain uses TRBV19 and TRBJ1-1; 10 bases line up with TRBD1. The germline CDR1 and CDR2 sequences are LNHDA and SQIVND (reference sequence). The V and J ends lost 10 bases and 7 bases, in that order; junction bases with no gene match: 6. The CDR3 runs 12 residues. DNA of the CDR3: TGTGCCACAGACAGGGGGCAGGGTGAAGCTTTCTTT. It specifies CATDRGQGEAFF. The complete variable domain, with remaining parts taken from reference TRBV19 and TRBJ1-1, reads DGGITQSPKYLFRKEGQNVTLSCEQNLNHDAMYWYRQDPGQGLRLIYYSQIVNDFQKGDIAEGYSVSREKKESFPLTVTSAQKNPTAFYLCATDRGQGEAFFGQGTRLTVV.